This T cell receptor (beta chain) originates from a study of tumor and adjacent non-tumor tissue in lung cancer. Whole-study results and caveats: Tumor repertoires had a smaller top 100 clone share than normal lung.

The CDR3 totals 19 residues. Germline V gives CDR1 LNHNV, CDR2 YYDKDF (reference sequence). This clonotype showed up just once. Its antigen remains unidentified. Germline and junction disagree at one end, which may indicate a read error. The template was RNA from unsorted bulk tissue. Between August and November 2014, newly diagnosed, chemotherapy-naive lung cancer patients underwent thoracic surgery in China. The library came from three nested PCR rounds adapted from ARM-PCR protocols. TCRdb re-derived calls from the multiplex PCR reads in MiXCR, one entry per CDR3 protein. The sample carries around 79,000 distinct CDR3 sequences, around 70% recorded once.

This TCR came from a woman in her forties with non-small cell lung cancer. Material: lung tumor tissue. The chain couples TRBV15 to TRBJ1-2, with a possible D match to TRBD1 (5 bases). CDR3 residues: CATNRERPTYIGQLYGYTF. The CDR3 DNA follows: TGTGCCACCAACAGAGAACGCCCGACATACATAGGACAATTATATGGCTACACCTTC.